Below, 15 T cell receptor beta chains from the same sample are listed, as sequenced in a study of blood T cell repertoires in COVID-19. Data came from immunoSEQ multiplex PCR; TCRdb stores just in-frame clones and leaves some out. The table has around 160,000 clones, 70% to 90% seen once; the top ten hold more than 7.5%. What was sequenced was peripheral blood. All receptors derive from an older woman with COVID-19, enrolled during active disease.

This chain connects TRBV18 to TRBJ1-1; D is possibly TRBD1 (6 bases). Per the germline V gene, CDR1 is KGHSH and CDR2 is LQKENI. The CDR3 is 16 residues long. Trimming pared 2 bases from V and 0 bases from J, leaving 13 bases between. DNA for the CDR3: TGTGCCAGCTCACCAAACAGGGTATCGATGAACACTGAAGCTTTCTTT. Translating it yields CASSPNRVSMNTEAFF.

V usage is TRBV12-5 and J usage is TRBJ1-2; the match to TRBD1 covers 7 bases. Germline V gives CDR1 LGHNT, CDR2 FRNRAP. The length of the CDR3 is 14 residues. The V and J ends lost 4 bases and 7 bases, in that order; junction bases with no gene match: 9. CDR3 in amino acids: CASGWTGQAGGYTF. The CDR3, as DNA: TGTGCTAGTGGTTGGACCGGACAGGCCGGTGGCTACACCTTC.

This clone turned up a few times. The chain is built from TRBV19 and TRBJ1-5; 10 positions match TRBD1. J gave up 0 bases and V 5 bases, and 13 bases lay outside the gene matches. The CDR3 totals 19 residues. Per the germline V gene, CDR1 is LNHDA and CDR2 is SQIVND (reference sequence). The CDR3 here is CASSGRTGGETYSNQPQHF. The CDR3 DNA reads TGTGCCAGTAGTGGCCGGACAGGGGGAGAAACCTATAGCAATCAGCCCCAGCATTTT.

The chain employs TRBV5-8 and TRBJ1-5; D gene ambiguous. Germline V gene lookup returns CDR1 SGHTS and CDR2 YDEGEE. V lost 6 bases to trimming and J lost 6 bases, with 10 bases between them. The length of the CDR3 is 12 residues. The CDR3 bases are TGTGCCAGCAACCCCCCGGGTCAGCCCCAGCATTTT. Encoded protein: CASNPPGQPQHF.

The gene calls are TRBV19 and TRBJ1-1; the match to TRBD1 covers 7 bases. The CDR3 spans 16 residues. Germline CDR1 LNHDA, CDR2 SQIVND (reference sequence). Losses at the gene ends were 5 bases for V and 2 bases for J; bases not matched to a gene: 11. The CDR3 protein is CASSPRTGGINTEAFF. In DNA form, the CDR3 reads TGTGCCAGTAGTCCCCGGACAGGTGGGATAAACACTGAAGCTTTCTTT.

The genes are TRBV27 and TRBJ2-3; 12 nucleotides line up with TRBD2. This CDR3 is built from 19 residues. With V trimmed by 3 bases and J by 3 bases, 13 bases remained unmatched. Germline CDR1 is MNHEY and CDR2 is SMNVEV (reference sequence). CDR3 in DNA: TGTGCCAGCAGTTTTAGGGCCCAGCTAGCGGGGGGGCCAACAGATACGCAGTATTTT. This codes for CASSFRAQLAGGPTDTQYF.

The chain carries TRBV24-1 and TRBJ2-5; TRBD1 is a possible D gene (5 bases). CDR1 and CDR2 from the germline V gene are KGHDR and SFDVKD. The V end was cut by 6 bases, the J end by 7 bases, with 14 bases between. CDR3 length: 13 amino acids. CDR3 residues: CATSTTGARTQYF. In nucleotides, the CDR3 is TGTGCCACCAGTACCACAGGCGCGCGGACCCAGTACTTC.

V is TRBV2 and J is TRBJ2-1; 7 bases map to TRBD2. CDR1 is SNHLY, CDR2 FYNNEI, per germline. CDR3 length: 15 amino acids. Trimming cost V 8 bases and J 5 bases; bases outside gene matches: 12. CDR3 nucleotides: TGTGCCAGCCGAGCATTAGCGGCGGGAGACAATGAGCAGTTCTTC. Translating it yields CASRALAAGDNEQFF.

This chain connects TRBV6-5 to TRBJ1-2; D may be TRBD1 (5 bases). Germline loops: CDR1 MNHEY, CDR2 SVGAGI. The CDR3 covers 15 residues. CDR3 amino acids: CPFGHPGWGDYGYTF. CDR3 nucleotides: TGTCCCTTTGGACATCCCGGGTGGGGGGACTATGGCTACACCTTC.

CDR3 DNA: TGTGCCAGCAGCCAAGTAAAAGGGGCCTTCTCCTACGAGCAGTACTTC. Its protein product is CASSQVKGAFSYEQYF. The chain combines TRBV7-6 with TRBJ2-7, with D possibly TRBD1 on 5 matching bases. Looked up from germline, CDR1 is SGHVS and CDR2 is FNYEAQ. V was cut by 5 bases and J by 0 bases, with 17 bases left in between. The CDR3 consists of 16 residues.

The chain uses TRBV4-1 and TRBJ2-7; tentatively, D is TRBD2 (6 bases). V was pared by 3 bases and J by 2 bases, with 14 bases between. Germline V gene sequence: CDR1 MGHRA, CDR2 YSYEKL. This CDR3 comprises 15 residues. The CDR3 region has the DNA TGCGCCAGCAGCCATATGCGGGGCCTCACCTACGAGCAGTACTTC. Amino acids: CASSHMRGLTYEQYF.

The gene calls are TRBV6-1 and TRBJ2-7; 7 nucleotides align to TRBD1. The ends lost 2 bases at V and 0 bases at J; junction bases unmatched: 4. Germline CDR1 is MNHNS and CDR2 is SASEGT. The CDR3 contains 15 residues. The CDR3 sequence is CASSEPGQNSYEQYF. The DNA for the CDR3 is TGTGCCAGCAGTGAACCGGGACAGAACTCCTACGAGCAGTACTTC.

The CDR3 here is CACTMGPSSYNSPLHF. The CDR3 nucleotides read TGTGCCTGTACAATGGGGCCGAGCTCCTATAATTCACCCCTCCACTTT. The V and J genes are TRBV30 and TRBJ1-6, with a possible D match to TRBD1 (5 bases). This CDR3 contains 16 residues. Trimming pared 6 bases from V and 0 bases from J, leaving 15 bases between. Germline V gene sequence: CDR1 GTSNPN, CDR2 SVGIG (reference sequence).

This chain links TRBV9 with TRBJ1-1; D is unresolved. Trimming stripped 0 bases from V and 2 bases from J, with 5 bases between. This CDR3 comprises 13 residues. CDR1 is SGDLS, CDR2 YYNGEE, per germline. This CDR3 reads CASSVGANTEAFF. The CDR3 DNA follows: TGTGCCAGCAGCGTAGGGGCTAACACTGAAGCTTTCTTT. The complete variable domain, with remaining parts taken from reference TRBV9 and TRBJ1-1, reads DSGVTQTPKHLITATGQRVTLRCSPRSGDLSVYWYQQSLDQGLQFLIQYYNGEERAKGNILERFSAQQFPDLHSELNLSSLELGDSALYFCASSVGANTEAFFGQGTRLTVV.

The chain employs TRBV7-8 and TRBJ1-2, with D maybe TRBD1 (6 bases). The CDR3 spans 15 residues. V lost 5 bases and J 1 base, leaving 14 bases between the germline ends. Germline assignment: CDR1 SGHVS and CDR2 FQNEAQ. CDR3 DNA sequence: TGTGCCAGCAGCCTTGGACAGTTGCTTAACTATGGCTACACCTTC. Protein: CASSLGQLLNYGYTF.